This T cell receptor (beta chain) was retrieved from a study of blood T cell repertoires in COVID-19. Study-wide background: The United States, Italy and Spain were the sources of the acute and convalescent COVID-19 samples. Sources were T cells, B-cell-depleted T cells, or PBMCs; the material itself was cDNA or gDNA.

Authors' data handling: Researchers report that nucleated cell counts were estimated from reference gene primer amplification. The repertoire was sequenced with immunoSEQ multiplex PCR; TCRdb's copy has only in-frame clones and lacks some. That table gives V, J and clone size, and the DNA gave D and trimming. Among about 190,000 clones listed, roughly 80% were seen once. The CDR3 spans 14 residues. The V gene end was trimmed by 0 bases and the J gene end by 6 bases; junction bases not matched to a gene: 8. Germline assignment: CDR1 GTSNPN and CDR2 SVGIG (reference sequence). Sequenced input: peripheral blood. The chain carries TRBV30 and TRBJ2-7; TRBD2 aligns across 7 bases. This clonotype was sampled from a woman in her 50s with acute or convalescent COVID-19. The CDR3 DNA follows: TGTGCCTGGAGTGTAGGGCGGGAGAATCCCGAGCAGTACTTC. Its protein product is CAWSVGRENPEQYF.